Below are 18 T cell receptor beta chains sequenced from a single sample in a study of OX40 agonist ivuxolimab in advanced cancers. TCRdb keeps only in-frame clones here, not all; method: immunoSEQ multiplex PCR. The sample contains 80,000 or so clones, 85% to 90% of which appear only once. The starting material was CD4+ or CD8+ T cells sorted from blood, obtained in a trial of the OX40 agonist ivuxolimab. The receptor set was obtained from an adult with an advanced solid tumor such as melanoma, head and neck, liver or kidney cancer.

The chain has TRBV30 and TRBJ2-7; D is possibly TRBD2 (5 bases). The CDR3 contains 14 residues. Germline V gives CDR1 GTSNPN, CDR2 SVGIG (reference sequence). Deletions cut 6 bases from V and 2 bases from J, with 17 bases between. CDR3 coding DNA: TGTGCCTGTATCAGAGGGTCACCCCCCTACGAGCAGTACTTC. Its translation: CACIRGSPPYEQYF.

In DNA, the CDR3 is TGTGCCAGCAGCTTAGCGGTAGGGACTGTCGGGGAGACCCAGTACTTC. It is translated as CASSLAVGTVGETQYF. The J gene is TRBJ2-5, the V gene TRBV7-6; possible D gene TRBD2, 6 bases. CDR3 length: 16 residues. V lost 0 bases and J 5 bases, leaving 16 bases between the germline ends. Germline V gene data show CDR1 as SGHVS and CDR2 as FNYEAQ.

This clone was detected only a few times. The chain recombines TRBV28 with TRBJ1-1; D unresolved. CDR1 and CDR2 from the germline V gene are MDHEN and SYDVKM. Trimming took off 1 base at V and 11 bases at J, with 11 bases between the two ends. The CDR3 loop spans 12 amino acids. The chain's CDR3 is CASSLYTIGAFF. Here the CDR3 DNA reads TGTGCCAGCAGTTTATATACGATCGGGGCTTTCTTT. The complete variable domain, with remaining parts taken from reference TRBV28 and TRBJ1-1, reads DVKVTQSSRYLVKRTGEKVFLECVQDMDHENMFWYRQDPGLGLRLIYFSYDVKMKEKGDIPEGYSVSREKKERFSLILESASTNQTSMYLCASSLYTIGAFFGQGTRLTVV.

The chain couples TRBV7-9 to TRBJ1-2; 7 bases align to TRBD1. The CDR3 has 11 residues. Losses at the gene ends were 5 bases for V and 8 bases for J; bases not matched to a gene: 2. The germline CDR1 and CDR2 sequences are SEHNR and FQNEAQ (reference sequence). The CDR3 sequence: CASSQGGGYTF. The CDR3 coding sequence is TGTGCCAGCAGCCAGGGGGGAGGCTACACCTTC.

The sample holds one count of this clone. CDR3 in DNA: TGTGCCAGTAGTCCAGCGGGAGGTCCCTACGAGCAGTACTTC. It translates to CASSPAGGPYEQYF. This chain connects TRBV19 to TRBJ2-7; 9 positions agree with TRBD2. In germline, CDR1 is LNHDA, CDR2 SQIVND (reference sequence). This CDR3 is built from 14 residues. Trimming cost V 5 bases and J 2 bases; bases outside gene matches: 4.

The CDR3 DNA reads as TGTGCCAGCAGCGTAAACTCAGGGGGCTATGAAAAACTGTTTTTT. This gives the protein CASSVNSGGYEKLFF. The V call is TRBV9, the J call TRBJ1-4, with 8 bases that match TRBD1. V shed 1 base and J 6 bases; nucleotides not matched to a gene: 5. This CDR3 region has 15 residues. Germline V gene data show CDR1 as SGDLS and CDR2 as YYNGEE.

This clone was observed a single time. The chain is built from TRBV30 and TRBJ2-5, with D possibly matching TRBD2 (5 bases). Germline V gene data show CDR1 as GTSNPN and CDR2 as SVGIG (reference sequence). This CDR3 is 12 amino acids long. V was cut by 3 bases and J by 5 bases, with 10 bases left in between. The CDR3 spells CAWRRGYETQYF. The DNA of the CDR3 is TGTGCCTGGAGAAGAGGGTACGAGACCCAGTACTTC.

The genes are TRBV7-9 and TRBJ1-4, with D unresolved. The CDR3 sequence is 15 residues long. Germline-derived CDR1 and CDR2 are SEHNR and FQNEAQ (reference sequence). Trimming left V 4 bases short and J 4 bases short, with 13 bases between. CDR3 nucleotides: TGTGCCAGCAGCTCTCTCGGGCCGGGTAATGAAAAACTGTTTTTT. Translating it yields CASSSLGPGNEKLFF.

The chain has TRBV6-6 and TRBJ2-3; 7 bases are a match to TRBD1. This CDR3 comprises 14 residues. V trimming: 5 bases; J trimming: 3 bases; junction bases outside the gene matches: 5. CDR1 is MNHNY and CDR2 is SVGAGI in the germline V gene (reference sequence). The CDR3 loop is CASSTGQVTDTQYF. The CDR3 coding sequence is TGTGCCAGCAGTACAGGACAGGTGACAGATACGCAGTATTTT.

CDR3 residues: CASSQGSRGDKNIQYF. DNA for the CDR3: TGTGCCAGCAGCCAAGGTTCCCGGGGGGACAAAAACATTCAGTACTTC. The chain links TRBV4-2 to TRBJ2-4; 7 bases agree with TRBD2. Germline trimming cut 1 base from V and 3 bases from J; bases unmatched to any gene: 6. From germline, CDR1 is LGHNA and CDR2 YNFKEQ. This CDR3 has 16 residues.

The chain has TRBV5-6 and TRBJ2-7; D might be TRBD2 (5 bases). Deletions cut 4 bases from V and 4 bases from J, with 18 bases between. This CDR3 is built from 15 residues. The germline gives CDR1 SGHDT, CDR2 YYEEEE. In DNA, the CDR3 is TGTGCCAGCAGCGTCGGACTGTCGGGATCGTACGAGCAGTACTTC. This translates into CASSVGLSGSYEQYF. The complete variable domain, with remaining parts taken from reference TRBV5-6 and TRBJ2-7, reads DAGVTQSPTHLIKTRGQQVTLRCSPKSGHDTVSWYQQALGQGPQFIFQYYEEEERQRGNFPDRFSGHQFPNYSSELNVNALLLGDSALYLCASSVGLSGSYEQYFGPGTRLTVT.

The chain couples TRBV7-3 to TRBJ2-1, with 7 positions matching TRBD2. CDR3 size: 13 residues. CDR1 and CDR2 from the germline V gene are SGHTA and FQGTGA. Trimming took 5 bases from V and 4 from J; bases not matched to a gene: 2. CDR3 coding DNA: TGTGCCAGCAGCCGGGGGGATTACAATGAGCAGTTCTTC. Residues: CASSRGDYNEQFF.

The chain has TRBV9 and TRBJ2-1; 9 nucleotides agree with TRBD1. Germline V gene lookup returns CDR1 SGDLS and CDR2 YYNGEE. After removal of 0 bases from V and 1 base from J, the junction contained 14 bases not matched to a gene. The CDR3 has 20 residues. For the CDR3, the DNA is TGTGCCAGCAGCGTAGAGATCGGTCAGGACAGGGGTGGGTCCTACAATGAGCAGTTCTTC. As protein: CASSVEIGQDRGGSYNEQFF.

The gene calls are TRBV29-1 and TRBJ1-4, with 9 bases that match TRBD1. The CDR3 sequence is 12 residues long. J was trimmed by 8 bases and V by 5 bases; bases with no gene match: 3. CDR1 is SQVTM, CDR2 ANQGSEA, per germline. CDR3: CSVRTGAEKLFF. The CDR3 bases are TGCAGCGTTCGGACAGGGGCCGAAAAACTGTTTTTT.

V usage is TRBV7-6 and J usage is TRBJ2-1; 10 bases line up with TRBD2. CDR3 length: 17 amino acids. The V and J ends lost 1 base and 6 bases, in that order; junction bases with no gene match: 9. Germline loops: CDR1 SGHVS, CDR2 FNYEAQ. CDR3 coding DNA: TGTGCCAGCAGCTTAGGGAGCCTAGCGGGAGTAAGCAATGAGCAGTTCTTC. It specifies CASSLGSLAGVSNEQFF.

J is TRBJ2-2 and V is TRBV11-3, with TRBD2 as a possible D gene (6 bases). Trimming cost V 4 bases and J 4 bases, with 19 bases left between them. Germline values: CDR1 SGHNT, CDR2 YENEEA. CDR3 length: 17 residues. CDR3: CASSSRPSPGGTGELFF. The CDR3 bases are TGTGCCAGCAGCTCTCGTCCTAGTCCCGGGGGCACCGGGGAGCTGTTTTTT.

The gene calls are TRBV5-4 and TRBJ1-3; no clear D gene. CDR1 and CDR2 from the germline V gene are SGHNT and YYREEE (reference sequence). The CDR3 sequence is 16 residues long. The germline V and J ends were trimmed by 4 bases and 4 bases, with 18 bases remaining between them. DNA of the CDR3: TGTGCCAGCAGCCTGGAGGACGGAGCTTTGGGAAACACCATATATTTT. Protein product: CASSLEDGALGNTIYF.

The chain employs TRBV6-5 and TRBJ2-7, with D tentatively TRBD2 (5 bases). The germline V gene encodes CDR1 MNHEY and CDR2 SVGAGI. V was cut by 8 bases and J by 3 bases, with 11 bases left in between. The CDR3 contains 12 residues. CDR3 DNA: TGTGCCAGCCGCGCACGGGACTACGAGCAGTACTTC. As protein: CASRARDYEQYF.